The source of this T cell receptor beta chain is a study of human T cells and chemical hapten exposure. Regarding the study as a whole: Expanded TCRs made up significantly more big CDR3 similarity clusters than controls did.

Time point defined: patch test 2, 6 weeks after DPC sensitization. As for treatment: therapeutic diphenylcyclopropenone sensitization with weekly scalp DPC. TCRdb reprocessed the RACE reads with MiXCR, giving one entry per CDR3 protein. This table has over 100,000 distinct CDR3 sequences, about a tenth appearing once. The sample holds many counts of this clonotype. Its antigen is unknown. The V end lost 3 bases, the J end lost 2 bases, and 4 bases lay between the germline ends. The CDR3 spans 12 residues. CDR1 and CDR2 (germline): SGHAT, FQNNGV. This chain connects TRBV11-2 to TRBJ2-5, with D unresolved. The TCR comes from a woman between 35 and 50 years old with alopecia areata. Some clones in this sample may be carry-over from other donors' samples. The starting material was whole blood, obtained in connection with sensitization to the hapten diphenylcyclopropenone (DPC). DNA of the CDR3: TGTGCCAGCAGCTTCGGGCAAGAGACCCAGTACTTC. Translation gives CASSFGQETQYF. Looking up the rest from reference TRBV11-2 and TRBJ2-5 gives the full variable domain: EAGVAQSPRYKIIEKRQSVAFWCNPISGHATLYWYQQILGQGPKLLIQFQNNGVVDDSQLPKDRFSAERLKGVDSTLKIQPAKLEDSAVYLCASSFGQETQYFGPGTRLLVL.